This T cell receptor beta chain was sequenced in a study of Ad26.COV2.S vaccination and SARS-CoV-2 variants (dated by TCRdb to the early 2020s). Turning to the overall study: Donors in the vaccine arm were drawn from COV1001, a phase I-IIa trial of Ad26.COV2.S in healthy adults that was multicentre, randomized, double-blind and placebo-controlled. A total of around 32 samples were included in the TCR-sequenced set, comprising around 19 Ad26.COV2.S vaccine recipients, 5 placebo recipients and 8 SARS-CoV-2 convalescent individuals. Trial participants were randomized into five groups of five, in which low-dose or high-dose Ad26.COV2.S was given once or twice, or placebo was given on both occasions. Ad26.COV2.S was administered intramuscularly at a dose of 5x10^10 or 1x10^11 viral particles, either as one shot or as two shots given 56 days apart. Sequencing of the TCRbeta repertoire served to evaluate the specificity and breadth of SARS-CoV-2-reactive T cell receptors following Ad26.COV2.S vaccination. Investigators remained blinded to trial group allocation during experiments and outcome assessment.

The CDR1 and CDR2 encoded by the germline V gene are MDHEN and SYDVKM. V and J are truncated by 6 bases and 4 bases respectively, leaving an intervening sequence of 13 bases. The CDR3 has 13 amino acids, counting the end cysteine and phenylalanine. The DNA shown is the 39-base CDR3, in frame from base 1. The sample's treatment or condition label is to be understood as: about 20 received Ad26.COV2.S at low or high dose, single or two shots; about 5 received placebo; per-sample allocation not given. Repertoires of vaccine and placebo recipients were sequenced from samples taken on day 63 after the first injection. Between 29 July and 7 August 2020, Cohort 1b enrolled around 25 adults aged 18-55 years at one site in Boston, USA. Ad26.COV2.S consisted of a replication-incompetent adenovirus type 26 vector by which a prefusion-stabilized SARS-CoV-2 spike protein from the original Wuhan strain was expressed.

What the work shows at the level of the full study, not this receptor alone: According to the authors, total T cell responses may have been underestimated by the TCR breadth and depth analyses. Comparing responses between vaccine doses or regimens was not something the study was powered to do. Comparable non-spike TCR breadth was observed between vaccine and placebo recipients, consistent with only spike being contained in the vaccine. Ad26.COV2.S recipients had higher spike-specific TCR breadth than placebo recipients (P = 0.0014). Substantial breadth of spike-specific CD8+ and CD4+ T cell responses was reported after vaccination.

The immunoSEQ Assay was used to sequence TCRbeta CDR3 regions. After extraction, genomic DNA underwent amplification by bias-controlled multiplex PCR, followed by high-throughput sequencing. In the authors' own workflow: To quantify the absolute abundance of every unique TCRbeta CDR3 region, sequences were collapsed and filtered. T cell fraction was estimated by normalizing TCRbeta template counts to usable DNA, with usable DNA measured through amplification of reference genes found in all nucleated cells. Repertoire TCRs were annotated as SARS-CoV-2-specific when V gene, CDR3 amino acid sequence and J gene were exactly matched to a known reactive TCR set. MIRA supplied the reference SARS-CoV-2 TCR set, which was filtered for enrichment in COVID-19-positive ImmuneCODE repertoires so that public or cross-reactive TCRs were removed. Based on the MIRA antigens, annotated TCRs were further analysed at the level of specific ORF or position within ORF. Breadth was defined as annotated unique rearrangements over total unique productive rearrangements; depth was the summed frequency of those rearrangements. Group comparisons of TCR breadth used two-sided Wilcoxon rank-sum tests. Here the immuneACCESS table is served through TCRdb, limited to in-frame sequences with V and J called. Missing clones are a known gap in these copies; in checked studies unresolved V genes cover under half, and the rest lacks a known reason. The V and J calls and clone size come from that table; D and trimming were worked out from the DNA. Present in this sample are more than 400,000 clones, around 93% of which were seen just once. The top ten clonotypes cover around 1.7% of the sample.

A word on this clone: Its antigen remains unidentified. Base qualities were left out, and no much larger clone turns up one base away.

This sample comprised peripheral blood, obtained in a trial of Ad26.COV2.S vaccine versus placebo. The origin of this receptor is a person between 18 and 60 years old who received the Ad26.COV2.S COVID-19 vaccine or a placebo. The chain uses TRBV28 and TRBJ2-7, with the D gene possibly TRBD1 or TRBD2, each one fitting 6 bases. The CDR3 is CASSPGGGYEQYF. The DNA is TGTGCCAGCAGCCCCGGGGGCGGGTACGAGCAGTACTTC.